Listed below are T cell receptor beta chains from one sample, sequenced in a study of shared clonotypes between healthy human individuals. Assay: immunoSEQ multiplex PCR; the TCRdb copy retains only in-frame clones and omits some. The sample has under 1,100,000 clones; around three quarters are singletons. The sequenced sample consisted of memory CD4+ T cells from PBMCs. The receptors come from a man aged 18 to 35 in good health. Some clones in this sample may be carry-over from other donors' samples. Each CDR3 is given with its conserved first and last residue. The order of the fields is clone size, V gene, D gene, J gene, CDR3 protein, CDR3 DNA. A D gene is named only where the DNA matches it firmly. A row's size may be missing; if present it is once, few, many or a size class.

once	TRBV5-6	.	TRBJ2-1	CASSLPGVLGNNEQFF	TGTGCCAGCAGCTTGCCAGGGGTCTTAGGGAACAATGAGCAGTTCTTC
.	TRBV5-4	.	TRBJ1-4	CASSQDVTGRGEKLFF	TGTGCCAGCAGCCAAGATGTAACGGGGCGCGGTGAAAAACTGTTTTTT
.	TRBV28	TRBD2	TRBJ2-3	CAIRLAGTDTQYF	TGTGCCATAAGACTAGCGGGGACAGATACGCAGTATTTT
.	TRBV27	.	TRBJ2-1	CASSSDYRFDDEQFF	TGTGCCAGCAGTTCGGACTACAGGTTTGACGATGAGCAGTTCTTC
.	TRBV20-1	.	TRBJ2-1	CSASENNEQFF	TGCAGTGCTAGCGAAAACAATGAGCAGTTCTTC
.	TRBV4-2	TRBD2	TRBJ2-4	CASSGTSGYIQYF	TGTGCCAGCAGCGGGACTAGCGGGTATATTCAGTACTTC
.	TRBV9	.	TRBJ2-3	CASSVLGGVSDTQYF	TGTGCCAGCAGCGTATTGGGGGGCGTATCAGATACGCAGTATTTT
.	TRBV5-1	.	TRBJ2-7	CASSSVGTLYEQYF	TGCGCCAGCAGCTCCGTCGGGACACTCTACGAGCAGTACTTC
.	TRBV10-3	.	TRBJ1-2	CAISVSGGQGANYGYTF	TGTGCCATCAGTGTCTCTGGGGGGCAAGGAGCTAACTATGGCTACACCTTC
.	TRBV7-3	.	TRBJ2-3	CASSQFSGTSNTQYF	TGTGCCAGCAGCCAGTTTTCGGGGACCTCAAATACGCAGTATTTT
.	TRBV9	TRBD1	TRBJ2-5	CASSLAARGQETQYF	TGTGCCAGCAGCCTAGCCGCCAGGGGGCAAGAGACCCAGTACTTC
.	TRBV7-3	.	TRBJ2-5	CASSPLPETQYF	TGTGCCAGCAGCCCCCTCCCAGAGACCCAGTACTTC
once	TRBV27	.	TRBJ2-5	CASSPMDSLSRLETQYF	TGTGCCAGCAGTCCTATGGACAGCTTATCCAGATTAGAGACCCAGTACTTC
.	TRBV4-2	TRBD2	TRBJ2-1	CASSQGLAGDVEQFF	TGTGCCAGCAGCCAAGGACTAGCGGGAGACGTCGAGCAGTTCTTC
.	TRBV30	TRBD1	TRBJ2-1	CASSGQGPNEQFF	TGTGCCTCGTCGGGACAGGGTCCAAATGAGCAGTTCTTC
.	TRBV7-2	.	TRBJ2-7	CASSVTGSLSYEQYF	TGTGCCAGCAGCGTTACAGGATCACTTTCCTACGAGCAGTACTTC
.	TRBV6-5	.	TRBJ2-3	CASSYSGSRTDTQYF	TGTGCCAGCAGTTACTCCGGATCGCGGACAGATACGCAGTATTTT
.	TRBV10-2	TRBD1	TRBJ2-4	CASSETRTGDLAKNIQYF	TGCGCCAGCAGTGAGACGAGGACAGGGGACTTAGCCAAAAACATTCAGTACTTC
.	TRBV7-8	.	TRBJ1-5	CASSTRTGPWWPQHF	TGTGCCAGCAGCACCCGGACTGGACCTTGGTGGCCCCAGCATTTT
.	TRBV10-3	TRBD1	TRBJ1-4	CAISESSGGAEKLFF	TGTGCCATCAGTGAGTCGTCAGGGGGAGCGGAAAAGCTGTTTTTT
once	TRBV20-1	.	TRBJ2-5	CSVHGKETQYF	TGCAGTGTCCATGGGAAAGAGACCCAGTACTTC
once	TRBV28	TRBD2	TRBJ2-5	CASSWGLAGVETQYF	TGTGCCAGCAGTTGGGGACTAGCGGGAGTAGAGACCCAGTACTTC
.	TRBV6-6	.	TRBJ1-5	CASRTGGHSNQPQHF	TGTGCCAGCAGAACGGGGGGTCACAGCAATCAGCCCCAGCATTTT
.	TRBV18	.	TRBJ1-2	CASSPTDRGYTF	TGTGCCAGCTCACCGACAGACCGTGGCTACACCTTC
.	TRBV6-6	.	TRBJ2-3	CASTERRSTDTQYF	TGTGCCAGCACCGAGCGGAGGAGCACAGATACGCAGTATTTT
.	TRBV5-4	.	TRBJ1-3	CASSSFAGSGNTIYF	TGTGCCAGCAGTTCCTTTGCAGGGTCCGGAAACACCATATATTTT
.	TRBV29-1	TRBD1	TRBJ2-3	CSVGSGAWDRDENTQYF	TGCAGCGTTGGGTCCGGCGCGTGGGACAGGGATGAGAATACGCAGTATTTT
.	TRBV27	.	TRBJ2-7	CASSPQNSYEQYF	TGTGCCAGCAGTCCCCAGAACTCCTACGAGCAGTACTTC
many	TRBV7-8	.	TRBJ1-2	CASSHRSPTNYGYTF	TGTGCCAGCAGTCATCGGTCTCCTACTAACTATGGCTACACCTTC
.	TRBV2	.	TRBJ2-5	CASTPRWEETQYF	TGTGCCAGCACCCCTCGCTGGGAAGAGACCCAGTACTTC
.	TRBV18	TRBD2	TRBJ2-1	CASSPAAGAEQFF	TGTGCCAGCTCACCGGCAGCGGGAGCTGAGCAGTTCTTC
.	TRBV28	.	TRBJ1-4	CAGGSGTTNEKLFF	TGTGCCGGGGGGTCGGGGACAACTAATGAAAAACTGTTTTTT
.	TRBV29-1	.	TRBJ1-2	CSVGGMDGYTF	TGCAGCGTTGGTGGGATGGATGGCTACACCTTC
.	TRBV5-4	.	TRBJ2-2	CASSPGGGGTGELFF	TGTGCCAGCAGCCCCGGGGGAGGGGGGACCGGGGAGCTGTTTTTT
.	TRBV4-1	TRBD1	TRBJ2-7	CASSPRDRASYEQYF	TGCGCCAGCAGTCCGCGGGACAGGGCATCCTACGAGCAGTACTTC
.	TRBV4-1	.	TRBJ2-1	CASSLLTGNEQFF	TGCGCCAGCAGCCTCCTAACGGGGAATGAGCAGTTCTTC
.	TRBV7-8	.	TRBJ2-1	CAAGQSLDNEQFF	TGTGCCGCTGGACAGAGCTTAGACAATGAGCAGTTCTTC
.	TRBV28	.	TRBJ2-2	CASRTSGALDTGELFF	TGTGCCAGCAGGACTTCAGGGGCATTGGACACCGGGGAGCTGTTTTTT
.	TRBV27	.	TRBJ1-1	CASSSSTRGEAFF	TGTGCCAGCAGTTCGTCCACACGGGGTGAAGCTTTCTTT
.	TRBV7-7	.	TRBJ2-7	CASSPRLGVSYEQYF	TGTGCCAGCAGCCCACGTCTCGGGGTCTCCTACGAGCAGTACTTC
.	TRBV5-1	TRBD2	TRBJ2-7	CASSLGGSAGPYEQYF	TGCGCCAGCAGCTTGGGTGGGTCAGCGGGACCGTACGAGCAGTACTTC